This T cell receptor (beta chain) was sequenced for a study of blood T cell repertoires in COVID-19. Study-wide background: From the United States, Italy and Spain came samples of acute and convalescent COVID-19. T cells, B-cell-depleted T cells, or PBMCs provided the cDNA or gDNA that served as material.

Methods used by the authors: Counts of nucleated cells, estimated from reference gene primer amplification, were obtained. Some clones are missing from TCRdb's copy, which holds only in-frame ones; the method was immunoSEQ multiplex PCR. D and trimming come from the DNA, and the V and J calls and clone size come from that table. The repertoire has around 93,000 clones, roughly 82% of them found once; the top ten carry more than 15%. From germline, CDR1 is MDHEN and CDR2 SYDVKM. V lost 8 bases and J lost 3, with 13 bases in between. CDR3 length equals 14 residues. The receptor was derived from a man aged 80 or over with acute or convalescent COVID-19. The sample consisted of peripheral blood. The gene calls are TRBV28 and TRBJ1-4, with D perhaps TRBD1 (6 bases). The CDR3 sequence: CASLRGAPNEKLFF. The DNA of the CDR3 is TGTGCCAGCCTCAGGGGCGCACCTAATGAAAAACTGTTTTTT.